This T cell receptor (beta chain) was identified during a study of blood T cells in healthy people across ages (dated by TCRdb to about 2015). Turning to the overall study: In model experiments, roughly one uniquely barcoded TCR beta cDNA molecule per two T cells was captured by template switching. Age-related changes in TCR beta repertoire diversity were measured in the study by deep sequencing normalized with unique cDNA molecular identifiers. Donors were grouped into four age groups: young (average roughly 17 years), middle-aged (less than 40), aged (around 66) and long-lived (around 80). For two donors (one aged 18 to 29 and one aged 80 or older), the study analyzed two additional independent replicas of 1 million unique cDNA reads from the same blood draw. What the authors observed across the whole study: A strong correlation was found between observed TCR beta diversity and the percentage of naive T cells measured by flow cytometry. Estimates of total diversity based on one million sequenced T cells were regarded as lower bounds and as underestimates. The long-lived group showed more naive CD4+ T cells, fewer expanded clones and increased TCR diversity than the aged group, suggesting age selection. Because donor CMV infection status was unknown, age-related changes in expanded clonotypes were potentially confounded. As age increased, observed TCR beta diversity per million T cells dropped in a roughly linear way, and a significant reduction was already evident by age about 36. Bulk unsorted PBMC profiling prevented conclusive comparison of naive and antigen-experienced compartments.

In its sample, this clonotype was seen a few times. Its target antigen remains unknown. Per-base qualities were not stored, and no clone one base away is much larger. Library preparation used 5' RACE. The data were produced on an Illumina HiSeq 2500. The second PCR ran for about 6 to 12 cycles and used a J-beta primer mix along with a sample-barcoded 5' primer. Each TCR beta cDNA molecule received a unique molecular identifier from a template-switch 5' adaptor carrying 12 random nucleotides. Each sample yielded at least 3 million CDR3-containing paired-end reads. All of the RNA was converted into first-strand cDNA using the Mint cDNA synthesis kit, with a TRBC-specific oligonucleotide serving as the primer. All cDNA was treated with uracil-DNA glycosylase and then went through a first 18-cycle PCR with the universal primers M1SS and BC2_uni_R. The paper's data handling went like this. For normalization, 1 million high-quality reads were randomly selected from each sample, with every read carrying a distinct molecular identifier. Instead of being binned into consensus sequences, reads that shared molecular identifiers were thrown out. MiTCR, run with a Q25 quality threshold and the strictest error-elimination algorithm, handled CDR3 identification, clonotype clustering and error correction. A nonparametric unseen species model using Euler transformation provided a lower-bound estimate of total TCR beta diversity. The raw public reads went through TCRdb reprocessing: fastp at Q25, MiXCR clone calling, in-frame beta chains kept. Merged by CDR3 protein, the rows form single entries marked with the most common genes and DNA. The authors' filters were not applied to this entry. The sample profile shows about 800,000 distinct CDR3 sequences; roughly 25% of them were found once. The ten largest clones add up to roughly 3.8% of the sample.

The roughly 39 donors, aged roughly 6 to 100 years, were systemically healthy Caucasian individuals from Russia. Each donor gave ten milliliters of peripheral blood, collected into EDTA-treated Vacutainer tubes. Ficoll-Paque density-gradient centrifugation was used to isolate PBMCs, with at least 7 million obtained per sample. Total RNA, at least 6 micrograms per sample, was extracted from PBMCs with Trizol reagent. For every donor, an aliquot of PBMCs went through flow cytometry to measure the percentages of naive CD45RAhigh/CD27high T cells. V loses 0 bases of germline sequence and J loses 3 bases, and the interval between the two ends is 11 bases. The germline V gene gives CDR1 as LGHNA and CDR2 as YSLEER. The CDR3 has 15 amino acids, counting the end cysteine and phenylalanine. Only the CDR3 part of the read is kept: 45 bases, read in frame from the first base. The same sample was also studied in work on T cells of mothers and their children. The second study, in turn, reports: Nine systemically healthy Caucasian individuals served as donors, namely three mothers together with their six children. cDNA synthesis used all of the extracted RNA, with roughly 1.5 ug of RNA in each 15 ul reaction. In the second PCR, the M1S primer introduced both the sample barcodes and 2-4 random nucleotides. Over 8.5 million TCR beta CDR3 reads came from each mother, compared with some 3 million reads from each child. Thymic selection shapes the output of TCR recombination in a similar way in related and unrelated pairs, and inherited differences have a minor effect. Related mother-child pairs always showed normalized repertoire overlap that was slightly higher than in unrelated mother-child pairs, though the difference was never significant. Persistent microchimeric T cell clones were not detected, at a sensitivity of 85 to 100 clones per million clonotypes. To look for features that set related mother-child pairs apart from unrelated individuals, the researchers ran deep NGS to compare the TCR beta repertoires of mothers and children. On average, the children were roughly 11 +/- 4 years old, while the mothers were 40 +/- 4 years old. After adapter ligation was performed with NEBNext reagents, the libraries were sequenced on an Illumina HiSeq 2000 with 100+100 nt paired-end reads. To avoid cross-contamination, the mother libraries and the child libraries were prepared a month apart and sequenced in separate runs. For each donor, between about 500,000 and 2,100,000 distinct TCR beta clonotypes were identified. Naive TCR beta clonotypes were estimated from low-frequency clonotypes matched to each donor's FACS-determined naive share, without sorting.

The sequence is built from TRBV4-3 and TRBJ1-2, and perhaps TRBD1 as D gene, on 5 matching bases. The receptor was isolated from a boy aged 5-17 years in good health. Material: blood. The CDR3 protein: CASSQEQGGDYGYTF. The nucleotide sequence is TGCGCCAGCAGCCAAGAGCAGGGAGGTGACTATGGCTACACCTTC.